The clone carrying this T cell receptor (beta chain) was recorded once. The data belong to a study of blood T cell repertoires in COVID-19. Study at large: Acute-phase and convalescent COVID-19 samples originated in the United States, Italy and Spain. From T cells, B-cell-depleted T cells, or PBMCs came the material, which was cDNA or gDNA.

The authors' processing: Scientists estimated how many nucleated cells there were by amplifying reference gene primers. Assay: immunoSEQ multiplex PCR; the TCRdb copy retains only in-frame clones and omits some. V, J and clone size were drawn from that table, and D and trimming were deduced from the DNA. The sample includes about 290,000 clones, approximately 88% of them seen just once. This TCR came from a woman between 35 and 50 years old who had recovered from COVID-19. The specimen was peripheral blood.

The chain's CDR3 is CASSEAGMGEAFF. The CDR3 nucleotides are TGTGCCAGCAGTGAGGCAGGGATGGGTGAAGCTTTCTTT. The chain carries TRBV2 and TRBJ1-1; D is perhaps TRBD1 (5 bases). V was pared by 3 bases and J by 7 bases, with 12 bases between. Germline assignment: CDR1 SNHLY and CDR2 FYNNEI. This CDR3 is 13 amino acids long.